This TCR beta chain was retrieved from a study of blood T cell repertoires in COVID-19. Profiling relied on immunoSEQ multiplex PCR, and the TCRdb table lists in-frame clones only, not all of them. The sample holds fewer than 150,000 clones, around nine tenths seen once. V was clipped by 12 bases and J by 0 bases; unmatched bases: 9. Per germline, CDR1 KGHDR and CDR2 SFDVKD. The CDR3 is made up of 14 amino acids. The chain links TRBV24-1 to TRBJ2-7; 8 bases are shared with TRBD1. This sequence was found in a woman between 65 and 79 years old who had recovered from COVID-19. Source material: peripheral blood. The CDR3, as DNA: TGTGCCTCAACCGGGACAGGACCCTCCTACGAGCAGTACTTC. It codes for CASTGTGPSYEQYF.